Listed below are T cell receptor beta chains from one sample, sequenced in a study of T-cell memory formation after mild COVID-19. TCRdb processed the 5' RACE reads anew with MiXCR; each CDR3 protein has one entry. Of about 60,000 distinct CDR3 sequences listed, more than 9% are singletons. Sequenced material: PBMCs or a T cell subset sorted from them (not recorded which). The receptors come from a man aged 18 to 29 who had mild COVID-19 (a few samples of this study predate the infection). Cell type and time point are not known. Both conserved end residues are trimmed from each CDR3. Each record gives: J gene, V gene, D gene, CDR3 protein. D genes are given only for firm matches.

>TRBJ1-1|TRBV6-5|NA
ASSYGGTEAF
>TRBJ2-1|TRBV2|TRBD2
ASSGTSWEQF
>TRBJ2-3|TRBV7-6|NA
ASSLATGALAYTDTQY
>TRBJ2-5|TRBV6-6|TRBD2
ASSQGTSGRQETQY
>TRBJ2-5|TRBV7-2|NA
ASSLGGTSRRETQY
>TRBJ1-5|TRBV16|NA
ASSQTPFSNQPQH
>TRBJ2-2|TRBV7-2|NA
ASSSRLGNTGELF
>TRBJ2-3|TRBV7-7|TRBD2
ASSGGGAGDTQY
>TRBJ2-1|TRBV6-2/TRBV6-3|TRBD1
ASRGGTGGRNEQF
>TRBJ1-5|TRBV11-2|NA
ASSLGTFNQPQH
>TRBJ1-6|TRBV6-1|TRBD1
ASRPGGGYNSPLH
>TRBJ2-1|TRBV4-3|TRBD1
ASSQDPGQGGYNEQF
>TRBJ1-4|TRBV28|TRBD1
ACGTVNEKLF
>TRBJ2-2|TRBV28|TRBD2
ASSLMGGANTGELF
>TRBJ1-5|TRBV28|NA
ASTWGNQPQH
>TRBJ1-1|TRBV6-2/TRBV6-3|NA
ASSAQRAEAF
>TRBJ1-1|TRBV12-3/TRBV12-4|NA
ASSLAGTEAF
>TRBJ2-1|TRBV4-2|NA
ASSQVIRGNEQF
>TRBJ2-1|TRBV6-1|TRBD2
ASSYLAGANYNEQF
>TRBJ1-2|TRBV2|TRBD1
ASSAGTGGYGYT
>TRBJ2-5|TRBV9|TRBD2
ASSSRLAGAETQY
>TRBJ2-1|TRBV11-3|NA
ASSLDGSSYNEQF
>TRBJ1-5|TRBV20-1|NA
SAIRQVNQPQH